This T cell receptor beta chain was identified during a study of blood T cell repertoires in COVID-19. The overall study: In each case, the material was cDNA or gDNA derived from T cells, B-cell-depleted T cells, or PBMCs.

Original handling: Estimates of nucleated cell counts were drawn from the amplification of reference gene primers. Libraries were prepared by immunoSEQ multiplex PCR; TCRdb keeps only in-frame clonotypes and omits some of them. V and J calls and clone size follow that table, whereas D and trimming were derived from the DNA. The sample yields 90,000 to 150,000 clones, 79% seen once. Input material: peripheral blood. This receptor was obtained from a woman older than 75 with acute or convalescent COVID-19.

CDR3 sequence reads: CASSRGTEDTF. The CDR3, as DNA: TGTGCCAGCAGTCGCGGGACAGAGGACACCTTC. This chain links TRBV6-2 or TRBV6-3 with TRBJ1-2; TRBD1 aligns across 7 bases. This CDR3 spans 11 amino acids. Per the germline V gene, CDR1 is MNHEY and CDR2 is SVGEGT. Trimming took 5 bases from V and 12 from J; bases not matched to a gene: 6.